Sequencing of this T cell receptor (beta chain) was carried out in a study of blood T cell repertoires in COVID-19. Overall study: There were acute and convalescent COVID-19 samples, and they came from the United States, Italy and Spain. Sample material is recorded as cDNA or gDNA derived from T cells, B-cell-depleted T cells, or PBMCs.

As processed by the authors: Scientists estimated how many nucleated cells there were by amplifying reference gene primers. Here immunoSEQ multiplex PCR was the method, and the copy in TCRdb shows in-frame clones only, minus some. The V and J calls and clone size were taken over from that table, and D and trimming were inferred from the DNA. The sample carries about 230,000 clones, more than 75% recorded once. The CDR3 runs 13 residues. The V and J ends lost 6 bases and 4 bases, in that order; junction bases with no gene match: 5. This receptor was obtained from a man aged 40-49 years with acute or convalescent COVID-19. The chain combines TRBV12-3 or TRBV12-4 with TRBJ1-2; TRBD1 aligns across 7 bases. The sequenced sample consisted of peripheral blood. The DNA of the CDR3 is TGTGCCAGCAGGCTGGGACAGATCTATGGCTACACCTTC. Translation: CASRLGQIYGYTF.